One sample yielded the 25 T cell receptor beta chains listed below, sequenced in a study of identical twins. TCRdb used MiXCR to reprocess the 5' RACE reads, holding one entry per CDR3 protein. The table records 1.5 million or so distinct CDR3 sequences, about 31% of them present only once. The source material was cord blood. Receptors originate from a newborn girl in good health.

About this clonotype: This may stem from a read error, because a much larger clone lies one nucleotide away. The chain carries TRBV12-3 or TRBV12-4 and TRBJ2-7, with 10 bases aligning to TRBD2. V trimming: 7 bases; J trimming: 7 bases; junction bases outside the gene matches: 10. This CDR3 spans 14 amino acids. The CDR3, as DNA: TGTGCCAGCATCCCGGGACTAGCGAGGAATGAGCAGTACTTC. Its protein is CASIPGLARNEQYF.

This clonotype was detected only a few times. The V and J genes are TRBV10-3 and TRBJ1-6, with D uncertain. Deletions cut 3 bases from V and 4 bases from J, with 10 bases between. Germline V gene sequence: CDR1 ENHRY, CDR2 SYGVKD. This CDR3 is 15 amino acids long. The CDR3 nucleotides read TGTGCCATCAGTGACATCCAAGTTTATAATTCACCCCTCCACTTT. Encoded protein: CAISDIQVYNSPLHF.

This clonotype was recorded many times. The chain has TRBV24-1 and TRBJ2-3; 7 bases line up with TRBD2. Germline V gene sequence: CDR1 KGHDR, CDR2 SFDVKD. J lost 1 base, V lost 5 bases, and 2 bases had no gene match. CDR3 length equals 14 residues. Written as DNA, the CDR3 is TGTGCCACCAGTGCTAGCGGAGGCACAGATACGCAGTATTTT. Its protein product is CATSASGGTDTQYF.

This sequence joins TRBV29-1 and TRBJ2-1; the match to TRBD1 covers 10 bases. CDR3 length: 16 amino acids. After removal of 3 bases from V and 2 bases from J, the junction contained 7 bases not matched to a gene. CDR1 and CDR2 (germline): SQVTM, ANQGSEA. The DNA of the CDR3 is TGCAGCGTTGAGTCCCCCGGGACAGGGGCCTACAATGAGCAGTTCTTC. Amino acids: CSVESPGTGAYNEQFF.

The gene calls are TRBV5-1 and TRBJ2-6; D unresolved. The germline gives CDR1 SGHRS, CDR2 YFSETQ. CDR3 size: 17 residues. V was clipped by 0 bases and J by 1 base, with 11 bases between them. CDR3 protein: CASSLVAGFSGANVLTF. The CDR3 DNA is TGCGCCAGCAGCTTGGTTGCAGGCTTTTCTGGGGCCAACGTCCTGACTTTC.

This chain uses TRBV6-1 with TRBJ1-5; 9 positions match TRBD1. The junction had 9 bases not matched to a gene; V was cut back by 6 bases and J by 3 bases. CDR1 and CDR2 (germline): MNHNS, SASEGT. This CDR3 is 16 amino acids long. The CDR3 bases are TGTGCCAGCAGAGATAAGGGACAGGGAGCCAATCAGCCCCAGCATTTT. Its protein is CASRDKGQGANQPQHF.

The chain employs TRBV3-1 and TRBJ2-2; 10 bases are shared with TRBD1. Germline CDR1 and CDR2: LGHDT and YNNKEL (reference sequence). Losses at the gene ends were 0 bases for V and 0 bases for J; bases not matched to a gene: 10. The CDR3 runs 20 residues. The CDR3 sequence: CASSQEWDRGQPTNTGELFF. DNA for the CDR3: TGTGCCAGCAGCCAAGAATGGGACAGGGGACAACCTACGAACACCGGGGAGCTGTTTTTT.

V usage is TRBV20-1 and J usage is TRBJ2-7, with 7 bases identical to TRBD1. The germline V gene has CDR1 DFQATT and CDR2 SNEGSKA (reference sequence). J gave up 7 bases and V 5 bases, and 14 bases lay outside the gene matches. CDR3 length equals 14 residues. The CDR3 here is CSAPTGVLWDEQYF. DNA for the CDR3: TGCAGTGCTCCCACAGGGGTACTATGGGATGAGCAGTACTTC.

This chain uses TRBV12-3 or TRBV12-4 with TRBJ2-5; D is perhaps TRBD2 (8 bases). The CDR3 spans 19 residues. V was pared by 3 bases and J by 4 bases, with 27 bases between. CDR3 sequence: CASSFRDSRVSGRLETQYF. Here the CDR3 DNA reads TGTGCCAGCAGTTTTAGGGACAGTAGGGTAAGCGGGAGATTAGAGACCCAGTACTTC.

The rearrangement joins TRBV5-1 to TRBJ2-5; D uncertain. The CDR3 length is 14 residues. Trimming removed 0 bases from V and 11 bases from J, with 17 bases in between. CDR1 is SGHRS, CDR2 YFSETQ, per germline. The CDR3 DNA reads TGCGCCAGCAGCTTGGCCCTAGAAGACAATGAGCAGTACTTC. Amino acid sequence: CASSLALEDNEQYF.

The J gene is TRBJ2-4, the V gene TRBV29-1, with 13 bases matching TRBD2. The last part of the DNA fits TRBJ2-7 better; the J call may be wrong. CDR3 size: 13 residues. CDR1 is SQVTM, CDR2 ANQGSEA, per germline. The CDR3 DNA follows: TGCAGCGTCGAGGGACTAGCGGGGAGCGAGCAGTACTTC. Translating gives CSVEGLAGSEQYF.

Ten or more counts support this clonotype. This chain connects TRBV2 to TRBJ2-5, with TRBD2 identical over 7 bases. This CDR3 is built from 14 residues. Germline CDR1 is SNHLY and CDR2 is FYNNEI. V lost 6 bases, J lost 1 base, and 5 bases stayed unmatched. CDR3 protein: CASSPRLAQETQYF. CDR3 sequence (DNA): TGTGCCAGCAGCCCCAGACTAGCCCAAGAGACCCAGTACTTC. The whole variable domain, filled in from reference TRBV2 and TRBJ2-5, reads EPEVTQTPSHQVTQMGQEVILRCVPISNHLYFYWYRQILGQKVEFLVSFYNNEISEKSEIFDDQFSVERPDGSNFTLKIRSTKLEDSAMYFCASSPRLAQETQYFGPGTRLLVL.

This clonotype has ten or more counts. J is TRBJ1-2 and V is TRBV10-3; no clear D gene. CDR3 length: 14 amino acids. Trimming took off 0 bases at V and 4 bases at J, with 9 bases between the two ends. Germline loops: CDR1 ENHRY, CDR2 SYGVKD. The CDR3 loop is CAISESKGFYGYTF. Here the CDR3 DNA reads TGTGCCATCAGTGAGTCGAAAGGGTTCTATGGCTACACCTTC.

This clonotype was detected only a few times. V gene TRBV7-9 combines with J gene TRBJ2-7, with 9 nucleotides matching TRBD1. V lost 4 bases to trimming and J lost 2 bases; unmatched junction nucleotides: 6. CDR3 size: 15 residues. In germline, CDR1 is SEHNR, CDR2 FQNEAQ (reference sequence). CDR3 in DNA: TGTGCCAGCAGCTCCCCGAGACAGGGGGCCTACGAGCAGTACTTC. Translated: CASSSPRQGAYEQYF.

This sequence joins TRBV4-2 and TRBJ2-1, with 7 bases lining up with TRBD2. The germline CDR1 and CDR2 sequences are LGHNA and YNFKEQ. CDR3 length: 15 residues. The trim removed 3 bases at V and 12 bases at J, leaving 14 bases unmatched. CDR3 loop: CASSQGGRTTDTQFF. CDR3 in DNA: TGTGCCAGCAGCCAGGGCGGGAGAACCACAGATACGCAGTTCTTC.

This clonotype was seen at least ten times. The chain uses TRBV19 and TRBJ2-7, with D possibly matching TRBD1 (6 bases). CDR1 is LNHDA, CDR2 SQIVND, per germline (reference sequence). V was clipped by 3 bases and J by 0 bases, with 6 bases between them. The CDR3 length is 13 residues. The chain's CDR3 is CASSMGHSYEQYF. As DNA, the CDR3 is TGTGCCAGTAGTATGGGACACTCCTACGAGCAGTACTTC.

This clonotype came up a few times. V usage is TRBV20-1 and J usage is TRBJ2-1; D unresolved. From germline, CDR1 is DFQATT and CDR2 SNEGSKA (reference sequence). The CDR3 has 12 amino acids. V was shortened by 3 bases and J by 7 bases, with 10 bases between the two germline ends. This chain's CDR3 is CSASQTANEQFF. The DNA of the CDR3 is TGCAGTGCTAGTCAAACAGCAAATGAGCAGTTCTTC.

The chain links TRBV13 to TRBJ1-4; possible D gene TRBD1, 6 bases. The CDR3 totals 15 residues. Germline CDR1 reads PRHDT; CDR2 reads FYEKMQ (reference sequence). Trimming shortened V by 5 bases and J by 6 bases, and 16 bases separated the two germline ends. Written as DNA, the CDR3 is TGTGCCAGCAGCCCTCGTCACAGGGCCCATGAAAAACTGTTTTTT. Protein sequence: CASSPRHRAHEKLFF. Variable domain in full (rest from reference TRBV13 and TRBJ1-4): AAGVIQSPRHLIKEKRETATLKCYPIPRHDTVYWYQQGPGQDPQFLISFYEKMQSDKGSIPDRFSAQQFSDYHSELNMSSLELGDSALYFCASSPRHRAHEKLFFGSGTQLSVL.

J is TRBJ2-7 and V is TRBV13; 7 bases align to TRBD2. The trim removed 3 bases at V and 3 bases at J, leaving 8 bases unmatched. There are 15 residues in the CDR3. Germline lookup yields CDR1 PRHDT and CDR2 FYEKMQ (reference sequence). CDR3: CASSFTRERLYEQYF. The CDR3 bases are TGTGCCAGCAGCTTTACGCGGGAGCGACTCTACGAGCAGTACTTC.

V gene TRBV2 combines with J gene TRBJ2-7, with D perhaps TRBD1 or TRBD2 (5 bases each). Germline assignment: CDR1 SNHLY and CDR2 FYNNEI. The V gene lost 6 bases and the J gene lost 6 bases, with 15 bases spanning the gap. CDR3 length: 13 residues. This chain's CDR3 is CASSRTGLGEQYF. The CDR3, as DNA: TGTGCCAGCAGCCGAACGGGGCTCGGCGAGCAGTACTTC.

The J gene is TRBJ2-3, the V gene TRBV5-1; D ambiguous. Trimming removed 4 bases from V and 9 bases from J, with 15 bases in between. From germline, CDR1 is SGHRS and CDR2 YFSETQ. CDR3 size: 13 residues. The CDR3 loop is CASSLEFRGTQYF. CDR3 bases: TGCGCCAGCAGCCTAGAATTTCGCGGCACGCAGTATTTT. Drawing the rest from reference TRBV5-1 and TRBJ2-3, the complete variable domain is KAGVTQTPRYLIKTRGQQVTLSCSPISGHRSVSWYQQTPGQGLQFLFEYFSETQRNKGNFPGRFSGRQFSNSRSEMNVSTLELGDSALYLCASSLEFRGTQYFGPGTRLTVL.

V gene TRBV4-1 combines with J gene TRBJ2-5; possible D gene TRBD2, 5 bases. The CDR3 is 17 amino acids. CDR1 and CDR2 from the germline V gene are MGHRA and YSYEKL. V was trimmed by 1 base and J by 11 bases, leaving 26 bases between them. This chain's CDR3 is CASSQGLRAVNYNEQYF. CDR3 nucleotide sequence: TGCGCCAGCAGCCAAGGGTTGCGGGCCGTTAACTACAATGAGCAGTACTTC.

The chain combines TRBV20-1 with TRBJ1-5; 8 positions match TRBD1. The CDR3 is 16 amino acids. The junction had 9 bases not matched to a gene; V was cut back by 5 bases and J by 0 bases. The germline V gene has CDR1 DFQATT and CDR2 SNEGSKA (reference sequence). The CDR3 nucleotides read TGCAGTGCTCCCCCCCAGGGGGCCTATAGCAATCAGCCCCAGCATTTT. It yields the protein CSAPPQGAYSNQPQHF.

This clonotype has a handful of counts. This sequence joins TRBV12-3 or TRBV12-4 and TRBJ2-7; 7 positions agree with TRBD1. V was pared by 6 bases and J by 0 bases, with 11 bases of the junction left unmatched. The CDR3 length is 16 residues. The CDR3 bases are TGTGCCAGCAGACGTACAGGGGAAGGGAGCTCCTACGAGCAGTACTTC. It translates to CASRRTGEGSSYEQYF.

This clonotype was detected a few times. The chain couples TRBV5-1 to TRBJ1-4; 9 nucleotides agree with TRBD1. The CDR3 is 17 residues long. The germline V gene encodes CDR1 SGHRS and CDR2 YFSETQ. Trimming at V came to 3 bases and at J to 7 bases, leaving 13 bases not matched to a gene. CDR3 coding DNA: TGCGCCAGCAGCTCGCAACCCCTACCGGGACAGGGTGAAAAACTGTTTTTT. Protein sequence: CASSSQPLPGQGEKLFF.